This T cell receptor beta chain was identified during a study of T-cell memory formation after mild COVID-19. The CDR3 has 15 amino acids. V lost 6 bases and J 8 bases, leaving 23 bases between the germline ends. Germline V gives CDR1 SGHRS, CDR2 YFSETQ. Study observations and caveats: CD4+ contracting clones were found mainly in CM and EM, and CD8+ ones in EMRA.

There are a few counts of this clonotype. Its antigen is undetermined. The authors produced TCR alpha and TCR beta cDNA libraries with sample barcodes and UMIs by 5'RACE using constant-segment primers. TCRdb processed the 5' RACE reads anew with MiXCR; each CDR3 protein has one entry. The sample holds about half a million distinct CDR3 sequences, 15% to 20% seen once. Sequencing used PBMCs or a T cell subset sorted from them (not recorded which). The clonotype originates from an adult woman who had mild COVID-19 (a few samples of this study predate the infection). Cell type and time point are not known. The chain combines TRBV5-1 with TRBJ1-2; D might be TRBD1 (5 bases). CDR3 DNA: TGCGCCAGCACCCGATTGTCCGGGACGCAAAACGGCTACACCTTC. Protein: CASTRLSGTQNGYTF.